The source of this T cell receptor beta chain is a study of blood T cell repertoires in COVID-19. Across the whole study: COVID-19 samples collected from the United States, Italy and Spain covered acute and convalescent phases. T cells, B-cell-depleted T cells, or PBMCs supplied cDNA or gDNA.

Trimming shortened V by 1 base and J by 12 bases, and 16 bases separated the two germline ends. The CDR3 has 14 residues. Germline values: CDR1 SGHTA, CDR2 FQGNSA. Per the study methods: Cell counts per sample came from amplifying reference gene primers. The table came from immunoSEQ multiplex PCR; TCRdb's copy has only in-frame clones and leaves some out. The DNA was the basis for D and trimming; V, J and clone size are from that table. The sample gives some 70,000 clones, around 89% of which show up once; around 0.6% is in the top ten. This chain joins TRBV7-2 and TRBJ2-1; TRBD2 is a possible D gene (5 bases). This sequence was found in a man in his 60s with acute or convalescent COVID-19. Sample: peripheral blood. The CDR3 here is CASSLGGQHYPQFF. CDR3 nucleotides: TGTGCCAGCAGCTTAGGCGGGCAACACTACCCGCAGTTCTTC.